This T cell receptor (beta chain) comes out of a study of cytomegalovirus exposure and HLA in healthy donors. Study conclusions and caveats: The study recorded more than 150 TCR beta chains that were cytomegalovirus-associated. Through in vitro validation, a few CMV-associated chains were shown to be specific for CMV antigens.

Researchers ran the PCR with 60 Vbeta and 13 Jbeta primers. In the original analysis: It was a later analysis that counted 75 million to 90 million unique TCR beta chains, of which around 11 million were shared. Assay: immunoSEQ multiplex PCR; the TCRdb copy retains only in-frame clones and omits some. The DNA was the basis for D and trimming; V, J and clone size are from that table. This repertoire includes under 40,000 clones. A word on this clone: The antigen is undetermined.

There are 13 residues in the CDR3. Germline V CDR1 and CDR2: LGHNA, YSLEER. V was pared by 6 bases and J by 1 base, with 9 bases between. V is TRBV4-3 and J is TRBJ1-1; D is possibly TRBD1 (5 bases). Sequenced: PBMCs. This clonotype was obtained from a female donor in good health and CMV-seronegative. In nucleotides, the CDR3 is TGCGCCAGCAGGGGGCGGGAGAACACTGAAGCTTTCTTT. It translates to CASRGRENTEAFF.